The 3 T cell receptor beta chains in this list originate from one sample, sequenced in a study of T cells after yellow fever vaccination. TCRdb re-analysed the 5' RACE reads in MiXCR, keeping a single row per CDR3 protein. The sample lists approximately 47,000 distinct CDR3 sequences; 5% to 8% were seen once. Material: PBMCs, either bulk or a sorted T-cell subset (CD4+, CD8+, memory, or dextramer-sorted; not recorded which), obtained 45 days after the yellow fever booster vaccination. These receptors all come from a man aged 25-45 years who received the YFV17D yellow fever vaccine.

This clonotype was observed many times. The V gene is TRBV27, the J gene TRBJ2-7, with 10 bases fitting TRBD2. Germline loops: CDR1 MNHEY, CDR2 SMNVEV (reference sequence). Losses at the gene ends were 6 bases for V and 2 bases for J; bases not matched to a gene: 10. The CDR3 consists of 16 residues. CDR3 sequence reads: CASRPTTSGSPYEQYF. For the CDR3, the DNA is TGTGCCAGCAGACCTACGACTAGCGGGTCCCCCTACGAGCAGTACTTC.

This clonotype was counted many times. V usage is TRBV20-1 and J usage is TRBJ1-2; D is uncertain. Germline V CDR1 and CDR2: DFQATT, SNEGSKA (reference sequence). The CDR3 spans 14 residues. Trimming cost V 0 bases and J 7 bases, with 15 bases left between them. The CDR3 region is CSAREPQTVTGYTF. For the CDR3, the DNA is TGCAGTGCTAGAGAGCCGCAAACGGTAACTGGCTACACCTTC.

This clonotype was detected many times. The chain carries TRBV15 and TRBJ1-3, with D possibly being TRBD1 (5 bases). The CDR3 is 14 residues long. Germline-derived CDR1 and CDR2 are LNHNV and YYDKDF (reference sequence). Between the trimmed V and J ends, which lost 0 bases and 8 bases, there was a span of 11 bases. CDR3 sequence reads: CATSRDPEGHTIYF. As DNA, the CDR3 is TGTGCCACCAGCAGAGATCCAGAGGGACACACCATATATTTT.